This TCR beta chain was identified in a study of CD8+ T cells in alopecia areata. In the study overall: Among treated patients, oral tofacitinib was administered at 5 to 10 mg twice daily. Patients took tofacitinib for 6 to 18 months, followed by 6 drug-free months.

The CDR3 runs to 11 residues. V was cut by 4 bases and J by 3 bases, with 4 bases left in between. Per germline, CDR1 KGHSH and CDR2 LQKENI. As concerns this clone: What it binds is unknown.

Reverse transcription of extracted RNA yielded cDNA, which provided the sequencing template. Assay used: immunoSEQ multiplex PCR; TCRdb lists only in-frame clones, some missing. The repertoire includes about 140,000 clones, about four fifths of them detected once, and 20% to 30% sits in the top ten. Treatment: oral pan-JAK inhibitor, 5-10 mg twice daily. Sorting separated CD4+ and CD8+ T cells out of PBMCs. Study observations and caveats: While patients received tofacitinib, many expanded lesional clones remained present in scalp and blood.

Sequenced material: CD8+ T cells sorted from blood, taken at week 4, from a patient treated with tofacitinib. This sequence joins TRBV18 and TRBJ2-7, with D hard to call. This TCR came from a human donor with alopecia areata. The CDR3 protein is CASSLDYEQYF. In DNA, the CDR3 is TGTGCCAGCTCACTAGACTACGAGCAGTACTTC.